This T cell receptor beta chain was sequenced during a study of cytomegalovirus exposure and HLA in healthy donors. The PCR had 60 Vbeta and 13 Jbeta primers. Profiled with immunoSEQ multiplex PCR; TCRdb holds only in-frame clones, not every one. The table records around 39,000 clones, 70% to 85% of them present only once. Note on this clone: Its cognate antigen is unknown.

Whole-study findings and limits: With further analysis later on, most CMV-associated TCR beta chains appeared HLA-restricted.

Donors showed nominal health when sampled, although they likely had unrecorded immune exposures. The sample taken for sequencing was PBMCs. The clonotype comes from a man aged 25-45 years in good health and CMV-seronegative.

CDR3 sequence reads: CAWSRLASGTSSYEQYF. The CDR3 nucleotides are TGTGCCTGGAGTCGTCTCGCTAGCGGGACTAGCTCCTACGAGCAGTACTTC. The chain links TRBV30 to TRBJ2-7; TRBD2 aligns across 9 bases. The length of the CDR3 is 17 residues. Germline assignment: CDR1 GTSNPN and CDR2 SVGIG (reference sequence). The V segment lost 2 bases and the J segment 0 bases; nucleotides outside the gene matches: 11.